Listed below are T cell receptor beta chains from one sample, sequenced in a study of OX40 agonist ivuxolimab in advanced cancers. Here immunoSEQ multiplex PCR was the method, and the copy in TCRdb shows in-frame clones only, minus some. The sample lists 40,000 or so clones, 75% to 90% occurring once. The sequenced sample was CD4+ or CD8+ T cells sorted from blood, obtained in a trial of the OX40 agonist ivuxolimab. These receptors all stem from an adult with an advanced solid tumor such as melanoma, head and neck, liver or kidney cancer. The CDR3 runs from the conserved cysteine through the conserved F or W. D genes are given only for firm matches. Rows give clone size only sometimes, using once, few, many, or a class for an expanded clone.

d_gene	v_gene	abundance	j_gene	CDR3aa	CDR3nt
-	TRBV11-2	-	TRBJ1-2	CASSLGGGYTF	TGTGCCAGCAGCTTGGGGGGAGGCTACACCTTC
-	TRBV4-3	-	TRBJ1-1	CASSQDSGEAFF	TGCGCCAGCAGCCAAGATTCTGGTGAAGCTTTCTTT
-	TRBV13	once	TRBJ2-3	CASSLGAWSGRPAGDTQYF	TGTGCCAGCAGCTTAGGGGCATGGTCAGGCAGGCCCGCAGGGGATACGCAGTATTTT
-	TRBV4-3	-	TRBJ2-2	CASSRRSGGELFF	TGCGCCAGCAGCCGCAGGTCAGGCGGGGAGCTGTTTTTT
-	TRBV2	-	TRBJ2-4	CASSERGREAKNIQYF	TGTGCCAGCAGTGAACGGGGGCGGGAGGCCAAAAACATTCAGTACTTC
TRBD2	TRBV5-4	-	TRBJ2-5	CASSLQLARQETQYF	TGTGCCAGCAGCTTGCAACTAGCGAGGCAAGAGACCCAGTACTTC
-	TRBV18	-	TRBJ2-5	CASSTLQETQYF	TGTGCCAGCTCCACCCTCCAAGAGACCCAGTACTTC
-	TRBV19	-	TRBJ2-5	CASRRDQETQYF	TGTGCCAGTAGGAGGGACCAAGAGACCCAGTACTTC
TRBD1	TRBV7-2	-	TRBJ1-5	CASSLGGTGHNQPQHF	TGTGCCAGCAGCTTAGGTGGGACAGGACACAATCAGCCCCAGCATTTT
-	TRBV27	-	TRBJ1-3	CASSRHPTRGNTIYF	TGTGCCAGCAGTCGACACCCCACGAGAGGAAACACCATATATTTT
-	TRBV16	-	TRBJ1-4	CASSPKQAGASKLFF	TGTGCCAGCAGCCCCAAACAGGCCGGGGCCTCAAAACTGTTTTTT
TRBD1	TRBV5-1	few	TRBJ1-6	CASSTAQGGNSPLHF	TGCGCCAGCAGCACCGCCCAGGGGGGGAATTCACCCCTCCACTTT
-	TRBV5-5	-	TRBJ2-7	CASSLDPQGSYEQYF	TGTGCCAGCAGCTTGGACCCGCAGGGGTCCTACGAGCAGTACTTC
-	TRBV27	-	TRBJ2-5	CASRTVLGQETQYF	TGTGCCAGCAGAACGGTTCTCGGACAAGAGACCCAGTACTTC